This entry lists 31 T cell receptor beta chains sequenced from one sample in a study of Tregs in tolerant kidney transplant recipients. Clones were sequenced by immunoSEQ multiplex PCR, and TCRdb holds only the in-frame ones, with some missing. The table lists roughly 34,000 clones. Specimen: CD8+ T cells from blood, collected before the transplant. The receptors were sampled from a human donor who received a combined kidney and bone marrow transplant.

CDR3 amino acids: CASSFPPAGGLAFF. The sequenced CDR3 bases are TGTGCCAGCAGCTTTCCCCCGGCAGGGGGTTTA. The gene calls are TRBV5-5 and TRBJ1-1; 7 bases are shared with TRBD1. The observed sequence ends 3 residues before the CDR3 terminus, with the missing tail filled in from the germline J gene. CDR1 and CDR2 (germline): SGHKS, YYEKEE (reference sequence). The CDR3 is 14 residues long.

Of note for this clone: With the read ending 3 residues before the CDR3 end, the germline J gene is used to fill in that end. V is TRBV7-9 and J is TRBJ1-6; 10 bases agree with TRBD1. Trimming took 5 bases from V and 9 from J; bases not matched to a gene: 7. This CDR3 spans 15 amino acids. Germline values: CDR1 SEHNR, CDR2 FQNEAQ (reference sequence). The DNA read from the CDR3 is TGTGCCAGCAGCGAATCGACAGGGGGCGGTTCACCC. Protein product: CASSESTGGGSP. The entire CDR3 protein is CASSESTGGGSPLHF.

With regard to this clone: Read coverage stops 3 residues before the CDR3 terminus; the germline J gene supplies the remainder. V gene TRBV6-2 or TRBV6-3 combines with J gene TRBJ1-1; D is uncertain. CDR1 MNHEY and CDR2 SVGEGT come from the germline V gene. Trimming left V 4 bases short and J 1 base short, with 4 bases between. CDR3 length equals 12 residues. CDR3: CASSWANTEAFF. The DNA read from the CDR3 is TGTGCCAGCAGTTGGGCGAACACTGAA.

Here the CDR3 reads CASSQDSEATNEKLFF. CDR3 bases read: TGTGCCAGCAGCCAGGACAGTGAGGCAACTAATGAAAAA. V is TRBV4-2 and J is TRBJ1-4, with D possibly matching TRBD1 (6 bases). Read coverage stops 3 residues before the CDR3 terminus; the germline J gene supplies the remainder. The V gene lost 3 bases and the J gene lost 0 bases, with 11 bases spanning the gap. The germline V gene encodes CDR1 LGHNA and CDR2 YNFKEQ. The CDR3 spans 16 residues.

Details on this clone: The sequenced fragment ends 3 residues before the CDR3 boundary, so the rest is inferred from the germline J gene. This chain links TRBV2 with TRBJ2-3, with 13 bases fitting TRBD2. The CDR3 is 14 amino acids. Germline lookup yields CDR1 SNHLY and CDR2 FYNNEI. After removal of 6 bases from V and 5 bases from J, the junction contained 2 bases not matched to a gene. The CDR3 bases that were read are TGTGCCAGCAGCCGACTAGCGGGAGGAGATACG. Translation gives CASSRLAGGDT. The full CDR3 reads CASSRLAGGDTQYF.

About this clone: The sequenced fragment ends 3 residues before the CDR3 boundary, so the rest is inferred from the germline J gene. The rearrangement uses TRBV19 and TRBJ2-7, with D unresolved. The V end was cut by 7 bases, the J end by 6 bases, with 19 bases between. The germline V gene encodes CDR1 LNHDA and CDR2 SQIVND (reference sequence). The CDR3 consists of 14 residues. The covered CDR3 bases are TGTGCCAGTAACTGGGCTAACTCCCCTATCGAG. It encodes CASNWANSPIE. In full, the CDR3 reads CASNWANSPIEQYF.

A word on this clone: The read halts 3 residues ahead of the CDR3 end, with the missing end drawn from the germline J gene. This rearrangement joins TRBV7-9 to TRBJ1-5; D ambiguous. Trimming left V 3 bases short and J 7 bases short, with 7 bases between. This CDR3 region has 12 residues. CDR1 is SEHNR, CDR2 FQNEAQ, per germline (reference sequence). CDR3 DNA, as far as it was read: TGTGCCAGCAGCTTGTCAAAACAGCCC. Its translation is CASSLSKQP. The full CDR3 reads CASSLSKQPQHF.

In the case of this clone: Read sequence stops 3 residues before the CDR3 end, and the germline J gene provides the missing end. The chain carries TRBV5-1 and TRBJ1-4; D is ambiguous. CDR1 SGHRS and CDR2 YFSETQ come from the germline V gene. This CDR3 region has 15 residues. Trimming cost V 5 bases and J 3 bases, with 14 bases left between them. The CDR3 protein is CASSGSGAANEKLFF. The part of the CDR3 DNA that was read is TGCGCCAGCAGTGGGTCGGGAGCGGCTAATGAAAAA. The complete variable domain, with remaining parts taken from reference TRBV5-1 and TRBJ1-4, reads KAGVTQTPRYLIKTRGQQVTLSCSPISGHRSVSWYQQTPGQGLQFLFEYFSETQRNKGNFPGRFSGRQFSNSRSEMNVSTLELGDSALYLCASSGSGAANEKLFFGSGTQLSVL.

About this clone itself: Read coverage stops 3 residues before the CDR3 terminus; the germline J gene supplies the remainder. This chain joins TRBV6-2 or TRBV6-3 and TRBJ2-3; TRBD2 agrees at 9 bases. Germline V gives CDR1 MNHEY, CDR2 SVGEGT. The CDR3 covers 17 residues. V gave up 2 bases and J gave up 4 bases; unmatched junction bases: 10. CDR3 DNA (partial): TGTGCCAGCAGTTACCCCCCGGTAGCGGGAGCGCCAGATACG. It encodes CASSYPPVAGAPDT. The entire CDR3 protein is CASSYPPVAGAPDTQYF.

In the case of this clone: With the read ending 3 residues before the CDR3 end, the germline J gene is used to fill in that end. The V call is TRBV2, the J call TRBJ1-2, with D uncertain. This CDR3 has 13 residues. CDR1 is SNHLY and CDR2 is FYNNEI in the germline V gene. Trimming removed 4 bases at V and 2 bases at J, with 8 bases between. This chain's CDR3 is CASSVGTNYGYTF. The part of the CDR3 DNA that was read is TGTGCCAGCAGTGTTGGCACCAACTATGGC.

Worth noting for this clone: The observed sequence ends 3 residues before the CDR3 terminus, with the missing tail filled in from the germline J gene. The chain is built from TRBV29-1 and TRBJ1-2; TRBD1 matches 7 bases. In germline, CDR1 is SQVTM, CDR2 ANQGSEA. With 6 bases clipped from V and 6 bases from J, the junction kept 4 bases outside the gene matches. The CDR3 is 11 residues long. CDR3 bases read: TGCAGCGTACAGACAGGGAATGGC. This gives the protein CSVQTGNG. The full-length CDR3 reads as CSVQTGNGYTF.

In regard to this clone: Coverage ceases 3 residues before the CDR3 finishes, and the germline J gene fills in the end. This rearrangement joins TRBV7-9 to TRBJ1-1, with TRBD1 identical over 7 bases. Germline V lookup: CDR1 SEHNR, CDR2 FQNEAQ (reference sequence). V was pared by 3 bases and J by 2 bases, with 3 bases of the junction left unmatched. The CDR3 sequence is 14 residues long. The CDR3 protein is CASSFQGGNTEAFF. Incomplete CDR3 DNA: TGTGCCAGCAGCTTTCAGGGGGGCAACACTGAA.

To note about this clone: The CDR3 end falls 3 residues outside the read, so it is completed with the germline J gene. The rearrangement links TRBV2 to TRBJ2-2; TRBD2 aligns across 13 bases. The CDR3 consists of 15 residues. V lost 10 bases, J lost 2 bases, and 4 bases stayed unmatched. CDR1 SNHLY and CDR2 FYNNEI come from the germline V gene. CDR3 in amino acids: CAIPGLAGNTGELFF. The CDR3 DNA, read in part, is TGTGCCATACCGGGACTAGCGGGAAACACCGGGGAG. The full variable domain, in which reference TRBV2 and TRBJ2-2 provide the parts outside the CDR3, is EPEVTQTPSHQVTQMGQEVILRCVPISNHLYFYWYRQILGQKVEFLVSFYNNEISEKSEIFDDQFSVERPDGSNFTLKIRSTKLEDSAMYFCAIPGLAGNTGELFFGEGSRLTVL.

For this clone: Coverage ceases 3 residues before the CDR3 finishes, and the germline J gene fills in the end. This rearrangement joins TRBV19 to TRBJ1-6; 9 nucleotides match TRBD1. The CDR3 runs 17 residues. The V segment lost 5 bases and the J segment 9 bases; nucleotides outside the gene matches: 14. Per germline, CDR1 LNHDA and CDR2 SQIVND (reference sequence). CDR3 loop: CASSHAPGQGVGSPLHF. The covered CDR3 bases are TGTGCCAGTAGTCACGCCCCGGGACAGGGAGTGGGTTCACCC.

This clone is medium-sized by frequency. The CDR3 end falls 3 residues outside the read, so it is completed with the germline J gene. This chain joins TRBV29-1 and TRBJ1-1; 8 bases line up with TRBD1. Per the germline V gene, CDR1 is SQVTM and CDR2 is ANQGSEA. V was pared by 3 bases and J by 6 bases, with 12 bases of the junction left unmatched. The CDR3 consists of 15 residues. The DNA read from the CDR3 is TGCAGCGTTGACCCGGGACAGGAGGCGCACCCTGAA. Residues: CSVDPGQEAHPE. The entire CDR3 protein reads CSVDPGQEAHPEAFF.

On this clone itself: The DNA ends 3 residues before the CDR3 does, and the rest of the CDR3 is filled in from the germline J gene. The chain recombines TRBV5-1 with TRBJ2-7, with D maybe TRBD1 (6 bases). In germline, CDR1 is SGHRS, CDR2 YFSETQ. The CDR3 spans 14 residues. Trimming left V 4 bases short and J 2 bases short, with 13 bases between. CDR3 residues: CASSPATGTYEQYF. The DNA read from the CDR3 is TGCGCCAGCAGCCCAGCGACAGGTACCTACGAG. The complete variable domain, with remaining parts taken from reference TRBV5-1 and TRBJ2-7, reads KAGVTQTPRYLIKTRGQQVTLSCSPISGHRSVSWYQQTPGQGLQFLFEYFSETQRNKGNFPGRFSGRQFSNSRSEMNVSTLELGDSALYLCASSPATGTYEQYFGPGTRLTVT.

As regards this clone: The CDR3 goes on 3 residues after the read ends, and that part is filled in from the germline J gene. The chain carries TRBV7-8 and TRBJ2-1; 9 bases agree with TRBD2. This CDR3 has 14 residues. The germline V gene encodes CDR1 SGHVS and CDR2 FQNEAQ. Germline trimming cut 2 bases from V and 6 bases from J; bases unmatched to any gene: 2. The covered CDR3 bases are TGTGCCAGCAGCTTACCTAGCGGGGTCAATGAG. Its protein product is CASSLPSGVNE. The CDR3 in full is CASSLPSGVNEQFF.

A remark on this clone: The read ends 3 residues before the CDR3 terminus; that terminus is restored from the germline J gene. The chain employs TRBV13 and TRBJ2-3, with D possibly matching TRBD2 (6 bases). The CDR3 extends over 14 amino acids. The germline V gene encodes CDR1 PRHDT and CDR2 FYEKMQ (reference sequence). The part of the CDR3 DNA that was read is TGTGCCAGCAGCTCGCCCTCACTAGCCGACACG. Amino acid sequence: CASSSPSLADT. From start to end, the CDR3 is CASSSPSLADTQYF. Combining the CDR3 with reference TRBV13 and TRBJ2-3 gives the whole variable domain AAGVIQSPRHLIKEKRETATLKCYPIPRHDTVYWYQQGPGQDPQFLISFYEKMQSDKGSIPDRFSAQQFSDYHSELNMSSLELGDSALYFCASSSPSLADTQYFGPGTRLTVL.

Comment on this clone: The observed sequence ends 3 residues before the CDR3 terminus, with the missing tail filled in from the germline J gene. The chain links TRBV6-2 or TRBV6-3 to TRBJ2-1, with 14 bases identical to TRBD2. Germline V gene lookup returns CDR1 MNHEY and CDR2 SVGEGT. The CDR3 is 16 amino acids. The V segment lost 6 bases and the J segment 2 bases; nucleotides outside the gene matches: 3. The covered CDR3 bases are TGTGCCAGCAGCCGACTAGCGGGAGGGACCTACAATGAG. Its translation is CASSRLAGGTYNE. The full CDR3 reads CASSRLAGGTYNEQFF.

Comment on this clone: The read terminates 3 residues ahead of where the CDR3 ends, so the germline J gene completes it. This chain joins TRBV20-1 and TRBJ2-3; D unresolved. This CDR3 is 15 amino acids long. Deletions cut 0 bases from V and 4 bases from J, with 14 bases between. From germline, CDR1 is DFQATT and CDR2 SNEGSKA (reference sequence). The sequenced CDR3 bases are TGCAGTGCTAGAGATTTAGATTTTCCGTCAGATACG. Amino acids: CSARDLDFPSDT. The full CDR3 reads CSARDLDFPSDTQYF.

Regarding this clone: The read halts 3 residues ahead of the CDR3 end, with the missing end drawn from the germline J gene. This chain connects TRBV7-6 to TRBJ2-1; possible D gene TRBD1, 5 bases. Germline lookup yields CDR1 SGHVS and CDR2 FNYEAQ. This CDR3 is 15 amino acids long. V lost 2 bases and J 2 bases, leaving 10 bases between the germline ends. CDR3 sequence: CASSLQGPPYNEQFF. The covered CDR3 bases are TGTGCCAGCAGCTTACAGGGCCCGCCCTACAATGAG.

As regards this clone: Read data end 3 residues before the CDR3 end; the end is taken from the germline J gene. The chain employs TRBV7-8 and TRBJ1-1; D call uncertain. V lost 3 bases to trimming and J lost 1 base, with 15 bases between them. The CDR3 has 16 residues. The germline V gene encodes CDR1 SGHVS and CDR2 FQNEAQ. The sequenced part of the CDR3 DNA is TGTGCCAGCAGCTTGACCCGGACGGGGAAGAACACTGAA. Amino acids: CASSLTRTGKNTE. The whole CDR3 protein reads CASSLTRTGKNTEAFF.

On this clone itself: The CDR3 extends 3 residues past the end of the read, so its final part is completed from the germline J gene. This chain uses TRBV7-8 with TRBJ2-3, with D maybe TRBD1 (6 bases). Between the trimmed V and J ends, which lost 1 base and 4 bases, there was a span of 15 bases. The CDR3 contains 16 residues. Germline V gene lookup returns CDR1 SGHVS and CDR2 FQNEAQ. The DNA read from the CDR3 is TGTGCCAGCAGCTTAGGTTGGGGGCGTAGTCCAGATACG. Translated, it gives CASSLGWGRSPDT. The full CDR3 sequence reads CASSLGWGRSPDTQYF.

CDR3 region: CASSIKFLGTGGTDTQYF. The part of the CDR3 DNA that was read is TGTGCCAGTAGTATAAAGTTCCTCGGGACAGGGGGGACAGATACG. The V gene is TRBV19, the J gene TRBJ2-3, with 11 nucleotides matching TRBD1. The read halts 3 residues ahead of the CDR3 end, with the missing end drawn from the germline J gene. CDR1 is LNHDA and CDR2 is SQIVND in the germline V gene (reference sequence). The CDR3 is 18 amino acids. Trimming cost V 2 bases and J 3 bases; bases outside gene matches: 10.

The sequenced CDR3 bases are TGTGCCAGCAGTTATGGGGCCGACAGGGCTCAGCCC. Translating it yields CASSYGADRAQP. The entire CDR3 protein reads CASSYGADRAQPQHF. This rearrangement joins TRBV6-2 or TRBV6-3 to TRBJ1-5, with 7 bases that match TRBD1. The CDR3 goes on 3 residues after the read ends, and that part is filled in from the germline J gene. The germline V gene encodes CDR1 MNHEY and CDR2 SVGEGT. This CDR3 comprises 15 residues. V lost 3 bases and J lost 6; bases outside the gene matches: 8.

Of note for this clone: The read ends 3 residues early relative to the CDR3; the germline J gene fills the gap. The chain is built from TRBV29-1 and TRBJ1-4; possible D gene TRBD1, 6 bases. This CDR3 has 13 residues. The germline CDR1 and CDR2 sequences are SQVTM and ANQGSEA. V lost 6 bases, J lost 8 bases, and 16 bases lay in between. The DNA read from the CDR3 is TGCAGCGTGCTGACAGGAAGAGAGGAAAAA. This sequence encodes CSVLTGREEK. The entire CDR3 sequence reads CSVLTGREEKLFF.

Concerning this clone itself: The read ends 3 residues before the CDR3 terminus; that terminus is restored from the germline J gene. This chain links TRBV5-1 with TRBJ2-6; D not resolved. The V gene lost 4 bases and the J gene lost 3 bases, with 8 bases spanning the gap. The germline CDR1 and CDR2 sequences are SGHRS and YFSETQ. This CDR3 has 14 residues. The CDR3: CASSPVDGANVLTF. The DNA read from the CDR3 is TGCGCCAGCAGCCCCGTAGATGGGGCCAACGTC.

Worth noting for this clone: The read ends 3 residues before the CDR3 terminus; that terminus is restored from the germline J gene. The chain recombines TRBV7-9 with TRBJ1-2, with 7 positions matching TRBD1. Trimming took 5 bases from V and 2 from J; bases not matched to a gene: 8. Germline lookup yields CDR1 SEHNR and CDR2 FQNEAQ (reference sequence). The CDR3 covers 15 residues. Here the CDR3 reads CASSPEGQRNYGYTF. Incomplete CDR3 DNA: TGTGCCAGCAGCCCCGAGGGACAGCGGAACTATGGC.

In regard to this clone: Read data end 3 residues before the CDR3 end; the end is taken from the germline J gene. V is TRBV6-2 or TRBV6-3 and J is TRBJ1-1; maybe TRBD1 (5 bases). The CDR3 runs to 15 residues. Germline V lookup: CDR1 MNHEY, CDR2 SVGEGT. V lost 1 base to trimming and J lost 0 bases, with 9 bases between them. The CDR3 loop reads CASSYLQALNTEAFF. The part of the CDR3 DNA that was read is TGTGCCAGCAGTTACTTACAGGCACTGAACACTGAA.

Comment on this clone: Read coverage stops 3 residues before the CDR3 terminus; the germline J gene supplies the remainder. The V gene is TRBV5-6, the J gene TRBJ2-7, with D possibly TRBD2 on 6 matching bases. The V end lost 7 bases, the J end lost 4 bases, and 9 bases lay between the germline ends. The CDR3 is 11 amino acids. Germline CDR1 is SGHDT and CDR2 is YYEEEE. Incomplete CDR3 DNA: TGTGCCAGCGCCGGGACTTACGAG. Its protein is CASAGTYE. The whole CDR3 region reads CASAGTYEQYF.

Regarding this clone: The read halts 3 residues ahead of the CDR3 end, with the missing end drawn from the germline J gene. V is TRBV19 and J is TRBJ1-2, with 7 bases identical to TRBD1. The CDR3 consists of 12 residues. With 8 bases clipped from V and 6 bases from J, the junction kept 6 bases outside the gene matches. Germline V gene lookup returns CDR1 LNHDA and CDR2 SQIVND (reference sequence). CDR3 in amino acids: CASYATGNGYTF. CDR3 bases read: TGTGCCAGTTATGCGACAGGGAATGGC.